Sequencing of this T cell receptor beta chain was carried out in a study of T cell repertoires in ileal Crohn's disease. As for the study in general: Postoperative therapy was given to about half: 11 thiopurines, roughly 20 anti-TNF agents. Findings and limits, study-wide: Every patient over 26.8% clonality showed endoscopic recurrence.

Assay: immunoSEQ multiplex PCR; the TCRdb copy retains only in-frame clones and omits some. The profile covers fewer than 3,000 clones, with 55% to 80% appearing a single time and approximately 15% taken by the ten largest. With regard to this clone: No antigen is known for it.

Adults with ileal or ileocolonic Crohn's disease and an indication for resection were eligible. The CDR3 has 14 residues. Germline V gene sequence: CDR1 SQVTM, CDR2 ANQGSEA. V was pared by 0 bases and J by 8 bases, with 14 bases between. V is TRBV29-1 and J is TRBJ2-1; a possible D gene is TRBD1 (7 bases). The TCR comes from an adult with Crohn's disease. The sample was ileal tissue. The CDR3 sequence is CSVEEGGTAYEQFF. CDR3 DNA: TGCAGCGTTGAAGAGGGCGGGACAGCTTATGAGCAGTTCTTC.